This paragraph reports one T cell receptor beta chain. Its target antigen remains unknown. No base-level quality is on record; no much larger clone is a single base apart. Counted from cysteine to phenylalanine, this CDR3 has 15 amino acids. The entry retains the CDR3 DNA only, 45 bases that are in frame from base 1. Trimming costs V 6 bases and J 4 bases, and their ends lie 18 bases apart. The germline V gene (reference sequence) provides CDR1 MNHEY and CDR2 SMNVEV. Adults with ileal or ileocolonic Crohn's disease and an indication for ileocolonic resection were eligible for inclusion. Whole ileal mucosal biopsies were stored frozen at -80°C before DNA extraction. Genomic DNA was extracted from frozen whole biopsies with a TRizol-based method and quantified on a NanoDrop 2000 spectrophotometer. Five hundred nanograms of biopsy DNA per sample were submitted for commercial TCRB immunosequencing. Adaptive Biotechnology amplified CDR3 regions from genomic DNA with a two-step multiplex PCR that controlled for amplification bias. Primers covering every V and J gene segment were used in the first PCR, while barcodes and Illumina adapters were added in the second PCR. An Illumina instrument was used to sequence the CDR3 libraries. For the original study's pipeline: The analysis drew on both the pipelines supplied by the vendor and custom analysis of the raw data in R/Bioconductor running R version 3.3.0. Clonality, which ranges from 0 to 1, was calculated as the inverse of the normalised Shannon entropy across all productive clones. High-frequency clones were defined as the share of the repertoire occupied by the top 100 clones, with only clones passing a 95% confidence test being retained. Overlap between samples was measured with the Morisita-Horn index, while repertoire diversity was measured with the Simpson index. As stored in TCRdb, this immuneACCESS dataset retains in-frame rearrangements with V and J assigned. A fraction of the clones does not appear; measured against another copy, unresolved V genes explain less than half of the discrepancy, and the remainder lacks a known reason. V, J and clone size derive from that table, while D and trimming were established from the DNA sequence. Counted in this sample were around 14,000 clones; 80% of them appeared once. Jointly, the top ten make up 4.2% of the sample.

This sample is drawn from a study of T cell repertoires in ileal Crohn's disease (dated by TCRdb to between 2017 and 2020). About the full investigation: At the time of surgery, roughly a third of patients were active smokers, and the median duration of disease was 7.5 to 8.5 years. The study was conducted in parallel with a multicentre cohort that was designed to identify predictors of early endoscopic recurrence following ileocolonic resection. Roughly half of the patients were given postoperative therapy, with 11 receiving thiopurines and under 20 receiving anti-TNF agents. A prospective multicentre cohort supplied the roughly 57 Crohn's disease patients whose TCR repertoires were analysed. A total of around 170 mucosal samples from about 57 patients were sequenced, collected from several sites on the surgical specimen as well as at postoperative endoscopy. A Rutgeerts score above i0 was used to define endoscopic postoperative recurrence. Every patient underwent surgery because of a complication, which was stricturing disease in 61% of cases and penetrating disease in about 39%. Beyond this particular receptor, the publication reports: A significantly higher proportion of clonal expansions was observed in active smokers at surgery than in non-smokers (25.9% vs 17.9%, p=0.02). Sorted CD8 T cells carried more high-frequency clones than CD4 T cells, suggesting mucosal expansions were mainly CD8. Only a subgroup of patients, of unstated size, had mucosal CD4 and CD8 T cells sorted and sequenced. Endoscopic recurrence was linked to a higher percentage of high-frequency clones at surgery, and recurrence occurred in every patient whose clonality exceeded 26.8% (18/57).

This receptor was obtained from an adult with Crohn's disease. The sample taken for sequencing was ileal tissue. The rearranged chain carries TRBV27 and TRBJ1-1, and the D gene may be TRBD1, 5 bases matching. The nucleotides are TGTGCCAGCAGCCCGGGTCGTGGGGGAGGCACTGAAGCTTTCTTT. This is translated as CASSPGRGGGTEAFF.